This T cell receptor beta chain was recovered during a study of T-cell memory formation after mild COVID-19. MiXCR, applied by TCRdb to the 5' RACE reads, yields one record per CDR3 protein. The sample lists fewer than 500,000 distinct CDR3 sequences, 20% to 30% occurring once. The sample comprised PBMCs or a T cell subset sorted from them (not recorded which). This TCR derives from an adult woman who had mild COVID-19 (a few samples of this study predate the infection). Cell type and time point are not known.

The CDR3 spells CASSLALSPSYEQYF. The CDR3 DNA follows: TGTGCCAGCAGCTTAGCGCTGTCCCCGTCCTACGAGCAGTACTTC. The chain recombines TRBV7-8 with TRBJ2-7, with no clear D. The CDR3 consists of 15 residues. Germline values: CDR1 SGHVS, CDR2 FQNEAQ. Trimming took off 0 bases at V and 1 base at J, with 10 bases between the two ends. Full variable domain (missing parts from reference TRBV7-8 and TRBJ2-7): GAGVSQSPRYKVAKRGQDVALRCDPISGHVSLFWYQQALGQGPEFLTYFQNEAQLDKSGLPSDRFFAERPEGSVSTLKIQRTQQEDSAVYLCASSLALSPSYEQYFGPGTRLTVT.